This T cell receptor (beta chain) was obtained from a study of blood T cell repertoires in COVID-19. Study in general: Sites across the United States, Italy and Spain contributed samples from acute and convalescent COVID-19. The cDNA or gDNA used as material had been derived from T cells, B-cell-depleted T cells, or PBMCs.

Under the authors' procedure: Estimation of nucleated cell counts relied on the amplification of reference gene primers. The table came from immunoSEQ multiplex PCR; TCRdb's copy has only in-frame clones and leaves some out. That table furnishes V, J and clone size, whereas the DNA furnished D and trimming. Counted here are around 230,000 clones, around 78% occurring once; the ten biggest clones make up under 3%. The CDR3 loop spans 12 amino acids. Germline CDR1 is KGHSH and CDR2 is LQKENI. Trimming removed 6 bases from V and 6 bases from J, with 11 bases in between. This sequence was found in a woman in her 70s with active or convalescent COVID-19. This chain connects TRBV18 to TRBJ1-2; no clear D. Specimen: peripheral blood. CDR3 DNA: TGTGCCAGCTCTTTTCGCGGGGATGGCTACACCTTC. Translation gives CASSFRGDGYTF.